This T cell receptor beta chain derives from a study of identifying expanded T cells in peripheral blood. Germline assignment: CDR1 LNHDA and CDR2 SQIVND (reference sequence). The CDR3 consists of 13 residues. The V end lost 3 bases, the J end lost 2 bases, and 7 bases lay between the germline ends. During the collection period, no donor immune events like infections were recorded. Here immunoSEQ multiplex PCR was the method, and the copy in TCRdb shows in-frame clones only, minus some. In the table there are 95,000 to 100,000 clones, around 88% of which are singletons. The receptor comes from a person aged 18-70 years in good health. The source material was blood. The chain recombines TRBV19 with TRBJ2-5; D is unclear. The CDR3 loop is CASSMVPQETQYF. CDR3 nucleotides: TGTGCCAGTAGTATGGTGCCACAAGAGACCCAGTACTTC. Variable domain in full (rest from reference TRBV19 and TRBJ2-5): DGGITQSPKYLFRKEGQNVTLSCEQNLNHDAMYWYRQDPGQGLRLIYYSQIVNDFQKGDIAEGYSVSREKKESFPLTVTSAQKNPTAFYLCASSMVPQETQYFGPGTRLLVL.